The 11 T cell receptor beta chains presented below share a single source sample, sequenced in a study of shared clonotypes between healthy human individuals. This table comes from immunoSEQ multiplex PCR, and its TCRdb copy is limited to in-frame clones, with some not included. The sample lists approximately 650,000 clones; around 95% were seen once. Positively selected for CCR7, the CD45RO-negative cells used as naive CD8 cells excluded terminally differentiated effector memory CD45RA+ cells. What was sequenced was naive CD8+ T cells sorted from blood. Every receptor here comes from a woman in her twenties or thirties in good health.

The rearrangement uses TRBV7-2 and TRBJ2-3; D call uncertain. This CDR3 has 15 residues. Looked up from germline, CDR1 is SGHTA and CDR2 is FQGNSA. Between the trimmed V and J ends, which lost 3 bases and 0 bases, there was a span of 10 bases. CDR3 nucleotide sequence: TGTGCCAGCAGCTTGGGTCTCATAAGCACAGATACGCAGTATTTT. Its translation is CASSLGLISTDTQYF.

In its sample, this clone was seen once. The V gene is TRBV13, the J gene TRBJ2-3; D is perhaps TRBD1 (5 bases). Between the trimmed V and J ends, which lost 5 bases and 4 bases, there was a span of 19 bases. This CDR3 is built from 16 residues. Germline assignment: CDR1 PRHDT and CDR2 FYEKMQ (reference sequence). CDR3 residues: CASSPRQGMVPDTQYF. CDR3 DNA: TGTGCCAGCAGCCCCCGGCAGGGTATGGTCCCAGATACGCAGTATTTT.

This sequence joins TRBV6-5 and TRBJ1-1; possible D gene TRBD1, 5 bases. V was trimmed by 5 bases and J by 8 bases, leaving 15 bases between them. Germline V gives CDR1 MNHEY, CDR2 SVGAGI. The CDR3 is 13 amino acids. The DNA of the CDR3 is TGTGCCAGCAGTGACGGGATCAAGGGGGAAGCTTTCTTT. This translates into CASSDGIKGEAFF.

V usage is TRBV5-5 and J usage is TRBJ2-7; the match to TRBD2 covers 7 bases. The CDR3 extends over 14 amino acids. V shed 4 bases, J shed 0 bases, and the junction held 4 bases outside the gene matches. Germline V lookup: CDR1 SGHKS, CDR2 YYEKEE (reference sequence). The CDR3 reads CASSLKRGSYEQYF. CDR3 DNA: TGTGCCAGCAGCCTCAAGCGGGGCTCCTACGAGCAGTACTTC.

The chain is built from TRBV15 and TRBJ1-1; no reliable D call. Trimming pared 5 bases from V and 3 bases from J, leaving 10 bases between. The CDR3 is 13 residues long. Looked up from germline, CDR1 is LNHNV and CDR2 is YYDKDF (reference sequence). Here the CDR3 DNA reads TGTGCCACCAGCCCCAGTAGGGACACTGAAGCTTTCTTT. It specifies CATSPSRDTEAFF. Combining the CDR3 with reference TRBV15 and TRBJ1-1 gives the whole variable domain DAMVIQNPRYQVTQFGKPVTLSCSQTLNHNVMYWYQQKSSQAPKLLFHYYDKDFNNEADTPDNFQSRRPNTSFCFLDIRSPGLGDTAMYLCATSPSRDTEAFFGQGTRLTVV.

V gene TRBV5-6 combines with J gene TRBJ2-3; 8 positions agree with TRBD1. Trimming at V came to 7 bases and at J to 6 bases, leaving 10 bases not matched to a gene. The CDR3 length is 14 residues. CDR1 and CDR2 (germline): SGHDT, YYEEEE. CDR3 nucleotides: TGTGCCAGCTTGCAGGGGGCTAGGTTTGATACGCAGTATTTT. Translating it yields CASLQGARFDTQYF.

This chain connects TRBV27 to TRBJ1-1; no reliable D call. This CDR3 is 13 amino acids long. V was pared by 6 bases and J by 0 bases, with 8 bases between. Germline lookup yields CDR1 MNHEY and CDR2 SMNVEV (reference sequence). In DNA, the CDR3 is TGTGCCAGCAGGGAGAGCATGAACACTGAAGCTTTCTTT. The encoded protein is CASRESMNTEAFF.

This clone was seen a single time. The chain employs TRBV4-2 and TRBJ2-1, with 7 bases lining up with TRBD2. CDR1 and CDR2 (germline): LGHNA, YNFKEQ. The V gene end was trimmed by 0 bases and the J gene end by 4 bases; junction bases not matched to a gene: 3. This CDR3 is 15 amino acids long. The chain's CDR3 is CASSQDSSGYNEQFF. CDR3 nucleotides: TGTGCCAGCAGCCAAGACTCTAGCGGTTACAATGAGCAGTTCTTC.

V and J are TRBV15 and TRBJ2-5; tentative D call: TRBD2 (5 bases). Per germline, CDR1 LNHNV and CDR2 YYDKDF (reference sequence). The CDR3 runs 15 residues. The ends were cut back, 5 bases at V and 1 base at J, with 14 bases in the middle. Written as DNA, the CDR3 is TGTGCCACCAGCCAAAGCGGCGTCTTCCAAGAGACCCAGTACTTC. Translating gives CATSQSGVFQETQYF.

The V call is TRBV19, the J call TRBJ1-5, with TRBD1 as a possible D gene (5 bases). Germline V gene lookup returns CDR1 LNHDA and CDR2 SQIVND (reference sequence). The CDR3 has 15 amino acids. V dropped 2 bases and J dropped 0 bases, with 8 bases sitting between them. The CDR3: CASSILQVSNQPQHF. CDR3 in DNA: TGTGCCAGTAGTATACTACAGGTTAGCAATCAGCCCCAGCATTTT.

The rearrangement uses TRBV7-9 and TRBJ2-7; possibly TRBD2 for D (5 bases). Deletions cut 3 bases from V and 2 bases from J, with 11 bases between. The V gene's germline CDR1 is SEHNR and CDR2 FQNEAQ (reference sequence). This CDR3 comprises 14 residues. The CDR3 nucleotides are TGTGCCAGCAGCTTCCGAGCGGTAACCTACGAGCAGTACTTC. Protein product: CASSFRAVTYEQYF.